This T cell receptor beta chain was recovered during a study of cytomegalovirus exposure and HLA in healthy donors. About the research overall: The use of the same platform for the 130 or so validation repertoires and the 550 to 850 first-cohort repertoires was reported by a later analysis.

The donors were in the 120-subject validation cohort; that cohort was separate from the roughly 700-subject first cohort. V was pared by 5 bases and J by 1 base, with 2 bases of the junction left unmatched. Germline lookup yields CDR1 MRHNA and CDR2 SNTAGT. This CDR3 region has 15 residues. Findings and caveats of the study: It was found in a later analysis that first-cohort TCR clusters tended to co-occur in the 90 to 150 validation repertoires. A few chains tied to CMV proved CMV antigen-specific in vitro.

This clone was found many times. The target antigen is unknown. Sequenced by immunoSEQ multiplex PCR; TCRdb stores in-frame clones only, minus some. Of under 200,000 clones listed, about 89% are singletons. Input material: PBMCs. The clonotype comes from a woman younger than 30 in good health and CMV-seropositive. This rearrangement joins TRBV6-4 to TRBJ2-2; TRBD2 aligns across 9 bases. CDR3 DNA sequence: TGTGCCAGCAGTCCGACTAGCGGGAACACCGGGGAGCTGTTTTTT. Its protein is CASSPTSGNTGELFF.